The present TCR beta chain was sequenced within a study of a mutant IDH1 vaccine in newly diagnosed glioma. Study summary: Treated patients comprised around 62% males and about 40% females, mean age approximately 38 years.

TCRdb keeps only in-frame clones here, not all; method: immunoSEQ multiplex PCR. The sample has about 88,000 clones; about four fifths are singletons. Time point denoted: baseline, week 1 (first vaccination visit). Treatment indicated: pre-vaccination baseline after standard-of-care therapy. V was clipped by 6 bases and J by 4 bases, with 9 bases between them. There are 13 residues in the CDR3. Germline V lookup: CDR1 KGHSH, CDR2 LQKENI. This TCR was sampled from a man between 40 and 49 years old with glioma. Some clones in this sample may be carry-over from other donors' samples. The source material was PBMCs, sampled from a glioma patient treated with radiotherapy, temozolomide or both. The V and J genes are TRBV18 and TRBJ1-4; no firm D call. The chain's CDR3 is CASSPSDNEKLFF. The CDR3 coding sequence is TGTGCCAGCTCCCCGTCAGATAATGAAAAACTGTTTTTT. Together with reference TRBV18 and TRBJ1-4, the CDR3 gives the full variable domain: NAGVMQNPRHLVRRRGQEARLRCSPMKGHSHVYWYRQLPEEGLKFMVYLQKENIIDESGMPKERFSAEFPKEGPSILRIQQVVRGDSAAYFCASSPSDNEKLFFGSGTQLSVL.